These 28 T cell receptor beta chains originate from one sample sequenced in a study of identical twins. TCRdb redid the calling of the 5' RACE reads with MiXCR, one entry per CDR3 protein. The data hold roughly 260,000 distinct CDR3 sequences, with about 14% observed a single time. The sample taken for sequencing was memory (CD45RO+) T cells sorted from blood. These receptor sequences come from a woman younger than 30 in good health.

V is TRBV6-2 or TRBV6-3 and J is TRBJ1-6; tentative D call: TRBD1 (6 bases). The germline V gene has CDR1 MNHEY and CDR2 SVGEGT. The CDR3 runs to 17 residues. The germline V and J ends were trimmed by 5 bases and 7 bases, with 21 bases remaining between them. CDR3 DNA: TGTGCCAGCAGTACCACCGGGGGGGCGGCGTTCAATTCACCCCTCCACTTT. Translation: CASSTTGGAAFNSPLHF.

As concerns this clonotype: This could be a read error, since a much larger clone is one nucleotide away. Because it lacks the conserved phenylalanine or tryptophan at the end, this CDR3 is likely a read error. The chain joins TRBV15 to TRBJ2-1; 9 bases are shared with TRBD1. The germline CDR1 and CDR2 sequences are LNHNV and YYDKDF (reference sequence). The CDR3 runs to 14 residues. J was trimmed by 8 bases and V by 0 bases; bases with no gene match: 2. The CDR3 coding sequence is TGTGCCACCAGCAGAGAACAGGGGGCCGATGAGCAGTTCTCC. As protein: CATSREQGADEQFS.

This clonotype was detected only a few times. V and J are TRBV10-2 and TRBJ2-7; TRBD2 matches at 10 bases. The trim removed 6 bases at V and 3 bases at J, leaving 11 bases unmatched. CDR3 length: 16 residues. Germline values: CDR1 WSHSY, CDR2 SAAADI. CDR3 DNA: TGCGCCAGCAGGGATCAGCTAGCGGGAGCGGGCTACGAGCAGTACTTC. This codes for CASRDQLAGAGYEQYF.

This sequence joins TRBV12-3 or TRBV12-4 and TRBJ1-4; TRBD1 might be the D (6 bases). This CDR3 region has 13 residues. Trimming left V 8 bases short and J 7 bases short, with 14 bases between. The CDR3 region is CASQQGIREKLFF. DNA of the CDR3: TGTGCCAGCCAACAGGGTATCCGTGAAAAACTGTTTTTT.

This chain joins TRBV12-3 or TRBV12-4 and TRBJ2-7; perhaps D is TRBD1 or TRBD2 (5 bases each). V shed 6 bases and J shed 6 bases, with 15 bases lying between them. The CDR3 extends over 13 amino acids. The CDR3 sequence: CASSTEVGAEQYF. CDR3 DNA: TGTGCCAGCAGCACGGAGGTTGGGGCCGAGCAGTACTTC.

The chain is built from TRBV2 and TRBJ1-5; D may be TRBD1 (5 bases). The CDR3 totals 15 residues. The V gene's germline CDR1 is SNHLY and CDR2 FYNNEI. Trimming left V 6 bases short and J 11 bases short, with 23 bases between. The CDR3 is CASRKGSPRGGAQHF. The CDR3 DNA reads TGTGCCAGCAGAAAGGGGAGCCCTCGAGGAGGGGCCCAGCATTTT.

V and J are TRBV20-1 and TRBJ1-2; D gene unclear. Trimming took 0 bases from V and 8 from J, leaving 13 bases between them. The CDR3 length is 13 residues. Per the germline V gene, CDR1 is DFQATT and CDR2 is SNEGSKA (reference sequence). The CDR3 coding sequence is TGCAGTGCTAGAGATGAGAGATCCGGGGGCTACACCTTC. Encoded protein: CSARDERSGGYTF.

This clonotype has a count of ten or more. The CDR3 spells CASSPRQGGTGELFF. The DNA of the CDR3 is TGTGCCAGCAGTCCCCGACAGGGAGGAACCGGGGAGCTGTTTTTT. The V and J genes are TRBV12-3 or TRBV12-4 and TRBJ2-2; a weak D match, TRBD1 (7 bases). The V end lost 5 bases, the J end lost 5 bases, and 15 bases lay between the germline ends. The CDR3 totals 15 residues.

The chain combines TRBV6-1 with TRBJ1-4; 10 bases fit TRBD1. The length of the CDR3 is 15 residues. Unmatched junction bases numbered 6, after V lost 6 bases and J lost 5 bases. Germline V gene lookup returns CDR1 MNHNS and CDR2 SASEGT. DNA of the CDR3: TGTGCCAGCAGCCCCAAGACAGGGGGCAATGAAAAACTGTTTTTT. Residues: CASSPKTGGNEKLFF.

The table lists this clonotype with a few counts. The chain employs TRBV20-1 and TRBJ2-7; 9 nucleotides match TRBD2. Germline loops: CDR1 DFQATT, CDR2 SNEGSKA (reference sequence). Germline trimming cut 5 bases from V and 1 base from J; bases unmatched to any gene: 3. CDR3 length equals 13 residues. The CDR3 DNA sequence: TGCAGTGCTTGGCTAGCGGGGTCCTACGAGCAGTACTTC. Translated: CSAWLAGSYEQYF.

In this sample, this clonotype turned up a few times. V usage is TRBV6-1 and J usage is TRBJ2-7; 7 bases fit TRBD1. Germline CDR1 and CDR2: MNHNS and SASEGT. The CDR3 spans 13 residues. The J segment lost 5 bases and the V segment lost 6 bases, leaving 7 bases of the junction unmatched. CDR3 sequence reads: CASRPQGSDEQYF. In DNA, the CDR3 is TGTGCCAGCAGACCACAGGGGTCTGACGAGCAGTACTTC.

The chain links TRBV27 to TRBJ2-1; 11 bases match TRBD2. J gave up 7 bases and V 4 bases, and 6 bases lay outside the gene matches. Looked up from germline, CDR1 is MNHEY and CDR2 is SMNVEV (reference sequence). The CDR3 has 15 amino acids. CDR3 sequence reads: CASSSRLAGYNEQFF. Written as DNA, the CDR3 is TGTGCCAGCAGTTCCCGACTAGCGGGATATAATGAGCAGTTCTTC.

This clonotype was detected many times. V usage is TRBV6-5 and J usage is TRBJ1-1, with 7 bases matching TRBD1. Germline V gene lookup returns CDR1 MNHEY and CDR2 SVGAGI. J was trimmed by 4 bases and V by 7 bases; bases with no gene match: 3. The CDR3 totals 12 residues. CDR3 in amino acids: CASTRDSTEAFF. CDR3 nucleotide sequence: TGTGCCAGCACCCGGGACAGCACTGAAGCTTTCTTT.

This clonotype was detected only a few times. The chain uses TRBV20-1 and TRBJ2-2, with 8 bases fitting TRBD2. There are 13 residues in the CDR3. J was trimmed by 6 bases and V by 5 bases; bases with no gene match: 5. Germline-derived CDR1 and CDR2 are DFQATT and SNEGSKA (reference sequence). DNA for the CDR3: TGCAGTGCTGGGACTAGTGGTGCCGGGGAGCTGTTTTTT. Its translation is CSAGTSGAGELFF.

This clonotype appeared a few times. A read error may produce the germline difference seen at one junction end. The chain has TRBV27 and TRBJ2-3; 8 bases agree with TRBD2. This CDR3 spans 16 amino acids. Germline V gene lookup returns CDR1 MNHEY and CDR2 SMNVEV (reference sequence). The CDR3 DNA follows: TGCGCCAGCAGCTTGAGTCTAGCGGGTGGCACAGATACGCAGTATTTT. Its translation is CASSLSLAGGTDTQYF.

The chain has TRBV29-1 and TRBJ2-5, with a possible D match to TRBD1 (5 bases). This CDR3 is 12 amino acids long. Trimming took 1 base from V and 4 from J, leaving 7 bases between them. Germline V gene sequence: CDR1 SQVTM, CDR2 ANQGSEA. The chain's CDR3 is CSVEGQGETQYF. The CDR3 DNA is TGCAGCGTTGAAGGGCAGGGAGAGACCCAGTACTTC.

This rearrangement joins TRBV9 to TRBJ2-1; possible D gene TRBD2, 6 bases. Germline assignment: CDR1 SGDLS and CDR2 YYNGEE. The CDR3 covers 15 residues. Trimming took 4 bases from V and 6 from J, leaving 17 bases between them. The CDR3 bases are TGTGCCAGCAGCAACCGGGACTCCCCGGGCAATGAGCAGTTCTTC. The encoded protein is CASSNRDSPGNEQFF.

The chain links TRBV7-9 to TRBJ2-7; possibly TRBD1 or TRBD2 for D (5 bases each). Germline CDR1 reads SEHNR; CDR2 reads FQNEAQ (reference sequence). CDR3 length equals 14 residues. V shed 2 bases and J shed 3 bases, with 11 bases lying between them. The CDR3 nucleotides read TGTGCCAGCAGCTTATTGAGGGGAGACTACGAGCAGTACTTC. This translates into CASSLLRGDYEQYF.

This clonotype has ten or more counts. The genes are TRBV10-2 and TRBJ2-7; D could derive from TRBD1 or TRBD2 (6 bases each). The V and J ends lost 1 base and 6 bases respectively, with 13 bases between them. The CDR3 length is 14 residues. Per the germline V gene, CDR1 is WSHSY and CDR2 is SAAADI. For the CDR3, the DNA is TGCGCCAGCAGTGAGTTTAGGGGGGCGGGCGAGCAGTACTTC. Its translation: CASSEFRGAGEQYF.

CDR3 protein: CSVEELDRRGYTF. The CDR3, as DNA: TGCAGCGTTGAAGAATTGGACCGGCGGGGCTACACCTTC. This chain uses TRBV29-1 with TRBJ1-2; D is uncertain. Trimming left V 0 bases short and J 8 bases short, with 13 bases between. Germline CDR1 reads SQVTM; CDR2 reads ANQGSEA. The CDR3 extends over 13 amino acids.

This clonotype has just a few counts. The rearrangement uses TRBV9 and TRBJ1-2, with D tentatively TRBD1 (5 bases). The CDR3 has 14 amino acids. The germline V gene has CDR1 SGDLS and CDR2 YYNGEE. V was clipped by 3 bases and J by 1 base, with 10 bases between them. This CDR3 reads CASSAQDNNYGYTF. The CDR3 nucleotides read TGTGCCAGCAGCGCGCAGGACAATAACTATGGCTACACCTTC.

This clonotype appeared a few times. The chain carries TRBV20-1 and TRBJ2-2, with 10 bases lining up with TRBD1. Germline-derived CDR1 and CDR2 are DFQATT and SNEGSKA (reference sequence). The CDR3 length is 14 residues. The trim removed 4 bases at V and 6 bases at J, leaving 5 bases unmatched. The CDR3 coding sequence is TGCAGTGCTACTGACAGGGGGCGCGCCGGGGAGCTGTTTTTT. This sequence encodes CSATDRGRAGELFF.

V usage is TRBV10-3 and J usage is TRBJ1-1; D gene ambiguous. Trimming took 3 bases from V and 3 from J, leaving 17 bases between them. The CDR3 extends over 16 amino acids. CDR1 is ENHRY and CDR2 is SYGVKD in the germline V gene. The CDR3 loop reads CAISDGSTIRHTEAFF. CDR3 coding DNA: TGTGCCATCAGTGACGGCAGCACAATTAGGCACACTGAAGCTTTCTTT.

The CDR3 is CASSYQSGGETQYF. DNA of the CDR3: TGTGCCAGCAGTTACCAGAGCGGGGGAGAGACCCAGTACTTC. J is TRBJ2-5 and V is TRBV6-5; 8 positions agree with TRBD2. There are 14 residues in the CDR3. Germline assignment: CDR1 MNHEY and CDR2 SVGAGI. V gave up 2 bases and J gave up 4 bases; unmatched junction bases: 3.

This clonotype has a count of ten or more. V usage is TRBV5-1 and J usage is TRBJ2-7, with D perhaps TRBD2 (7 bases). The CDR3 covers 16 residues. Germline CDR1 reads SGHRS; CDR2 reads YFSETQ. The V end lost 1 base, the J end lost 6 bases, and 20 bases lay between the germline ends. DNA for the CDR3: TGCGCCAGCAGCTTGACACAGGTCGGGGGGACATCCGAGCAGTACTTC. It translates to CASSLTQVGGTSEQYF.

This clonotype was detected only a few times. V is TRBV5-1 and J is TRBJ1-1; TRBD1 matches at 10 bases. CDR3 length: 14 amino acids. The V segment lost 5 bases and the J segment 6 bases; nucleotides outside the gene matches: 7. Germline loops: CDR1 SGHRS, CDR2 YFSETQ. This CDR3 reads CASRTTGGGAEAFF. The CDR3 nucleotides read TGCGCCAGCAGAACGACAGGGGGCGGAGCTGAAGCTTTCTTT.

The sample holds many counts of this clonotype. The rearrangement uses TRBV3-1 and TRBJ2-2; perhaps TRBD2 as D (5 bases). CDR1 and CDR2 (germline): LGHDT, YNNKEL (reference sequence). V was shortened by 0 bases and J by 3 bases, with 11 bases between the two germline ends. The CDR3 totals 16 residues. The CDR3 here is CASSQDVTTHTGELFF. CDR3 coding DNA: TGTGCCAGCAGCCAAGACGTGACTACCCACACCGGGGAGCTGTTTTTT.

The rearrangement joins TRBV6-2 or TRBV6-3 to TRBJ1-5; 7 bases line up with TRBD1. The CDR3 extends over 14 amino acids. V trimming: 2 bases; J trimming: 6 bases; junction bases outside the gene matches: 4. Germline CDR1 is MNHEY and CDR2 is SVGEGT. The CDR3: CASSYEGAIQPQHF. In DNA, the CDR3 is TGTGCCAGCAGTTACGAGGGGGCAATTCAGCCCCAGCATTTT.